This entry lists 23 T cell receptor beta chains sequenced from one sample in a study of beta chain features in type 1 diabetes. Investigators reverse transcribed all isolated RNA, so they sequenced expressed TCRB transcripts. The assay was immunoSEQ multiplex PCR, and TCRdb's table has in-frame clones only and misses some. Here the sample spans hundreds of thousands of clones, 17% being singletons. The specimen sequenced was naive CD4+ T cells from blood. These receptors all come from a woman aged 18-29 years in good health.

This clone was seen a handful of times. The gene calls are TRBV7-9 and TRBJ2-2; D perhaps matches TRBD2 (5 bases). This CDR3 has 17 amino acids. The V gene lost 5 bases and the J gene lost 2 bases, with 18 bases spanning the gap. CDR1 and CDR2 from the germline V gene are SEHNR and FQNEAQ (reference sequence). The CDR3 is CASSRDYGFLNTGELFF. The CDR3 DNA follows: TGTGCCAGCAGCCGGGATTACGGGTTCCTCAACACCGGGGAGCTGTTTTTT.

This clone was recorded a few times. The chain has TRBV5-1 and TRBJ2-1; unclear D gene. The CDR3 consists of 13 residues. Trimming removed 5 bases from V and 9 bases from J, with 15 bases in between. The germline V gene encodes CDR1 SGHRS and CDR2 YFSETQ. CDR3 in amino acids: CASSNPLFSEQFF. The CDR3 DNA reads TGCGCCAGCAGTAACCCGCTGTTCAGTGAGCAGTTCTTC.

This clone showed up just a few times. The gene calls are TRBV5-5 and TRBJ1-2; D might be TRBD1 (5 bases). This CDR3 has 13 residues. Germline CDR1 is SGHKS and CDR2 is YYEKEE (reference sequence). The V end lost 3 bases, the J end lost 4 bases, and 10 bases lay between the germline ends. The chain's CDR3 is CASSSDGTYGYTF. DNA for the CDR3: TGTGCCAGCAGCTCCGACGGGACCTATGGCTACACCTTC. The full variable domain, with the rest looked up from reference TRBV5-5 and TRBJ1-2, is DAGVTQSPTHLIKTRGQQVTLRCSPISGHKSVSWYQQVLGQGPQFIFQYYEKEERGRGNFPDRFSARQFPNYSSELNVNALLLGDSALYLCASSSDGTYGYTFGSGTRLTVV.

The DNA for the CDR3 is TGTGCCAGCTCACCGTTTTCTAGCGGTAGCTCCTACGAGCAGTACTTC. Translated: CASSPFSSGSSYEQYF. The rearrangement links TRBV18 to TRBJ2-7; 7 nucleotides agree with TRBD2. V lost 3 bases and J lost 0; bases outside the gene matches: 8. Germline V gene lookup returns CDR1 KGHSH and CDR2 LQKENI. This CDR3 contains 16 residues.

Comments on this clone: This sample also contains other DNA sequences that code for the same CDR3. V is TRBV10-3 and J is TRBJ2-1; the D is unclear. CDR1 ENHRY and CDR2 SYGVKD come from the germline V gene. The CDR3 sequence is 11 residues long. Trimming cost V 0 bases and J 8 bases, with 2 bases left between them. The CDR3 coding sequence is TGTGCCATCAGTGAGTCTTATGAGCAGTTCTTC. It translates to CAISESYEQFF.

This clone was counted once. The V call is TRBV28, the J call TRBJ1-5; TRBD1 agrees at 9 bases. CDR3 length: 16 residues. Trimming removed 3 bases from V and 4 bases from J; junction bases left unmatched: 7. Germline V gives CDR1 MDHEN, CDR2 SYDVKM. CDR3 DNA sequence: TGTGCCAGCAGTTTTATCGGACAGGGGACGAATCAGCCCCAGCATTTT. Translation gives CASSFIGQGTNQPQHF.

There are a few counts of this clone. The chain employs TRBV11-2 and TRBJ2-1; D perhaps matches TRBD2 (6 bases). This CDR3 has 13 amino acids. CDR1 is SGHAT, CDR2 FQNNGV, per germline. V was pared by 3 bases and J by 7 bases, with 10 bases between. This CDR3 reads CASSLDYMNEQFF. The CDR3 DNA reads as TGTGCCAGCAGCTTGGACTATATGAATGAGCAGTTCTTC.

A word on this clone: Different DNA sequences within this sample yield the same CDR3. The chain couples TRBV6-5 to TRBJ2-1; 7 bases fit TRBD1. In germline, CDR1 is MNHEY, CDR2 SVGAGI. The ends lost 6 bases at V and 3 bases at J; junction bases unmatched: 2. The CDR3 has 13 amino acids. The CDR3 nucleotides read TGTGCCAGCAGCCGGGACAGCTACAATGAGCAGTTCTTC. Encoded protein: CASSRDSYNEQFF.

This clone turned up a few times. This CDR3 reads CASSPPNPKHYEQYF. In DNA, the CDR3 is TGTGCCAGCTCACCACCGAATCCGAAGCACTACGAGCAGTACTTC. The chain carries TRBV18 and TRBJ2-7, with D unclear. The CDR3 has 15 amino acids. The germline V gene encodes CDR1 KGHSH and CDR2 LQKENI. V gave up 0 bases and J gave up 3 bases, with 12 bases separating them.

About this clone: This is likely a read error, given that the CDR3 carries no conserved phenylalanine or tryptophan at its end. The limits of the CDR3 on the DNA are not certain, so only TCRdb's listed CDR3 is given. The chain is built from TRBV27 and TRBJ1-2. Termini included, the CDR3 measures 10 amino acids. The V gene's germline CDR1 is MNHEY and CDR2 SMNVEV (reference sequence). CDR3 sequence: CASSLPDFTR.

This chain links TRBV7-2 with TRBJ2-3, with TRBD1 as a possible D gene (6 bases). This CDR3 is built from 14 residues. CDR1 and CDR2 (germline): SGHTA, FQGNSA. V lost 1 base, J lost 3 bases, and 8 bases lay in between. CDR3 region: CASSLDRATDTQYF. The CDR3 nucleotides read TGTGCCAGCAGCTTAGACAGGGCGACAGATACGCAGTATTTT. Together with reference TRBV7-2 and TRBJ2-3, the CDR3 gives the full variable domain: GAGVSQSPSNKVTEKGKDVELRCDPISGHTALYWYRQSLGQGLEFLIYFQGNSAPDKSGLPSDRFSAERTGGSVSTLTIQRTQQEDSAVYLCASSLDRATDTQYFGPGTRLTVL.

This clone was detected only a few times. This chain connects TRBV6-5 to TRBJ1-1; D is unclear. Germline values: CDR1 MNHEY, CDR2 SVGAGI. The germline V and J ends were trimmed by 6 bases and 0 bases, with 8 bases remaining between them. The CDR3 is 13 residues long. CDR3 DNA: TGTGCCAGCAGCGAAAGGGTGAACACTGAAGCTTTCTTT. Residues: CASSERVNTEAFF.

This sequence joins TRBV7-9 and TRBJ2-5; TRBD1 is a possible D gene (5 bases). Trimming cost V 0 bases and J 0 bases, with 11 bases left between them. This CDR3 comprises 16 residues. Germline assignment: CDR1 SEHNR and CDR2 FQNEAQ (reference sequence). The DNA of the CDR3 is TGTGCCAGCAGCTTAGCGCCCTGGGGCTACCAAGAGACCCAGTACTTC. Its translation: CASSLAPWGYQETQYF.

This clone was seen more than once but under ten times. This sequence joins TRBV29-1 and TRBJ2-7, with D possibly being TRBD2 (5 bases). Germline CDR1 SQVTM, CDR2 ANQGSEA. This CDR3 contains 12 residues. V dropped 7 bases and J dropped 2 bases, with 12 bases sitting between them. The CDR3 loop is CSGRETPYEQYF. CDR3 bases: TGCAGCGGCCGGGAAACTCCCTACGAGCAGTACTTC.

This clone appeared a few times. V and J are TRBV29-1 and TRBJ2-6; D unclear. The V and J ends lost 4 bases and 1 base respectively, with 5 bases between them. Germline V gene lookup returns CDR1 SQVTM and CDR2 ANQGSEA. This CDR3 is built from 13 residues. CDR3 sequence reads: CSVAESGANVLTF. The CDR3 nucleotides are TGCAGCGTTGCAGAGTCTGGGGCCAACGTCCTGACTTTC.

This clone was found a few times. This chain joins TRBV7-2 and TRBJ1-1; D is possibly TRBD1 (5 bases). The CDR3 has 13 residues. Trimming stripped 1 base from V and 5 bases from J, with 8 bases between. Looked up from germline, CDR1 is SGHTA and CDR2 is FQGNSA. CDR3 sequence: CASSLEWGTEAFF. The CDR3 coding sequence is TGTGCCAGCAGCTTAGAGTGGGGGACTGAAGCTTTCTTT. Using reference TRBV7-2 and TRBJ1-1 for the parts outside the CDR3, the full variable domain is GAGVSQSPSNKVTEKGKDVELRCDPISGHTALYWYRQSLGQGLEFLIYFQGNSAPDKSGLPSDRFSAERTGGSVSTLTIQRTQQEDSAVYLCASSLEWGTEAFFGQGTRLTVV.

Only a few counts were recorded for this clone. The CDR3 DNA is TGTGCCAGCAGCAAGGTTCCGGGACAAGCTAACTATGGCTACACCTTC. Translating gives CASSKVPGQANYGYTF. The rearrangement uses TRBV21-1 and TRBJ1-2; the D call in the table, TRBD1, was not verified against the DNA. TRBV21-1 is a recognized pseudogene. The CDR3 contains 16 residues.

The gene calls are TRBV5-6 and TRBJ2-3; tentatively, D is TRBD2 (5 bases). Trimming took 4 bases from V and 3 from J, leaving 12 bases between them. This CDR3 is 14 amino acids long. CDR1 and CDR2 from the germline V gene are SGHDT and YYEEEE. The CDR3 here is CASSLTIRTDTQYF. In DNA, the CDR3 is TGTGCCAGCAGCCTGACTATTCGGACAGATACGCAGTATTTT.

J is TRBJ2-3 and V is TRBV7-3, with D possibly being TRBD2 (5 bases). The CDR3 sequence is 15 residues long. V lost 2 bases, J lost 5 bases, and 14 bases lay in between. Per the germline V gene, CDR1 is SGHTA and CDR2 is FQGTGA. CDR3 DNA sequence: TGTGCCAGCAGCTTATATGTGGGAGTTGGAGATACGCAGTATTTT. It is translated as CASSLYVGVGDTQYF.

This chain connects TRBV5-4 to TRBJ2-7; a weak D match, TRBD2 (5 bases). Germline values: CDR1 SGHNT, CDR2 YYREEE (reference sequence). V was pared by 0 bases and J by 0 bases, with 13 bases between. CDR3 length equals 16 residues. Here the CDR3 DNA reads TGTGCCAGCAGCTTGGCCGCAGGTCGGGGCTCCTACGAGCAGTACTTC. Translated: CASSLAAGRGSYEQYF.

This clone was observed at least ten times. V is TRBV10-3 and J is TRBJ2-4; 8 nucleotides line up with TRBD2. The CDR3 length is 14 residues. The junction had 7 bases not matched to a gene; V was cut back by 6 bases and J by 6 bases. Looked up from germline, CDR1 is ENHRY and CDR2 is SYGVKD. The CDR3 is CAISGLAGGNIQYF. The CDR3 DNA reads TGTGCCATCAGCGGCCTAGCGGGTGGAAACATTCAGTACTTC.

This clone was observed a few times. The chain has TRBV19 and TRBJ2-2; the match to TRBD1 covers 8 bases. CDR3 length equals 14 residues. Per the germline V gene, CDR1 is LNHDA and CDR2 is SQIVND (reference sequence). The ends lost 9 bases at V and 6 bases at J; junction bases unmatched: 9. The CDR3: CASLMDRASGELFF. CDR3 nucleotide sequence: TGTGCCAGCCTAATGGACAGGGCGTCCGGGGAGCTGTTTTTT.

V usage is TRBV5-4 and J usage is TRBJ2-3; 10 bases line up with TRBD2. The CDR3 contains 16 residues. Germline loops: CDR1 SGHNT, CDR2 YYREEE (reference sequence). With 3 bases clipped from V and 5 bases from J, the junction kept 9 bases outside the gene matches. The CDR3 DNA is TGTGCCAGCAGCTCCGCACCGGGACTAGCGCAAGATACGCAGTATTTT. Translation: CASSSAPGLAQDTQYF.